The source of this T cell receptor (beta chain) is a study of identical twins listed by TCRdb under 2016. Notes on the research overall: To test whether fetal clonotypes persist, the study used deep sequencing on TCR alpha and beta repertoires from monozygotic twins, unrelated adults of various ages, and cord blood. To rule out contamination, replicate twin experiments were performed at different times with different library preparation protocols.

Based on the germline V gene (reference sequence), the CDR1 and CDR2 sequences are MNHEY and SMNVEV. V trim: 6 bases; J trim: 7 bases; unmatched bases: 12. The CDR3 has 17 amino acids, counting the end cysteine and phenylalanine. This entry keeps only the CDR3 DNA: 51 bases, framed from base 1. Receptors were amplified or captured by 5' RACE. Data came from an Illumina HiSeq 2000. A universal primer binding site was added through template switching, and the final cDNA carried a unique molecular identifier so that TCR cDNA molecules could be counted accurately. Specific primers in the conserved constant-segment region were used to synthesize first-strand cDNA for TCR alpha and beta chains. To control for contamination, every cDNA library carried two barcodes: a SMART-Mk sample barcode plus Illumina barcodes. TruSeq adapter sequences and Illumina sample barcodes were added in two successive PCR steps. TCR alpha and beta cDNA libraries were sequenced on the Illumina HiSeq platform with custom primers. The study's processing was this. MiGEC was used to process raw reads and extract unique molecular identifiers, and MiXCR was used to find CDR3 positions. Recombination models were inferred per individual with the repgenHMM and IGoR tools using an EM algorithm. The tcR package in R was used for shared clonotype analysis, with sharing normalized by the product of cloneset sizes. To study raw recombination free of thymic and clonal selection effects, out-of-frame nonproductive sequences were analyzed. The public reads were run again by TCRdb, first through fastp at Q25 and then through MiXCR, and only productive beta chains were kept. CDR3 protein sequences are deduplicated, and each keeps its most common genes and DNA. These V and J calls are TCRdb output, not the study's own analysis. The sample includes about 1.7 million distinct CDR3 sequences, with about 32% observed a single time. In total, the top ten clones hold about 0.25% of the sample.

The full study reports these points: Invariant T cells such as MAIT and iNKT could partly confound zero-insertion analyses, though diverse VJ usage argued against this for most clonotypes. A weaker excess of twin sharing was found in beta out-of-frame sequences because the signal-to-noise ratio was lowered by fewer shared sequences. Out-of-frame TCR alpha sharing in monozygotic twins was systematically underestimated by recombination models, whereas sharing between unrelated individuals was in agreement with the recombination models. Conclusions relied on cross-sectional statistical analysis, since the same donors could not be followed over many years. Fewer insertions were carried by abundant cord blood beta clonotypes; a weaker similar trend was observed in young adult naive repertoires, while no such trend was observed in memory repertoires. Compared with coincidental sharing between unrelated individuals, out-of-frame TCR alpha sequences shared between twins showed an excess of sequences with low generation probability.

All donors were healthy Caucasians. Points on this clonotype: This clone's antigen is unknown. Base qualities are not recorded, but no much larger clone differs from it by a single base.

The material sequenced was cord blood. The chain couples TRBV27 to TRBJ2-7; TRBD2 matches 16 bases in the middle. This clonotype was obtained from a newborn girl in good health. This receptor has the CDR3 CASRGTSGRASYNEQYF. The nucleotide sequence is TGTGCCAGCAGGGGGACTAGCGGGAGGGCCTCCTACAATGAGCAGTACTTC.